This TCR beta chain is drawn from a study of shared clonotypes between healthy human individuals. Findings of the study overall: Tissue TCR repertoires likely differ from these blood-only repertoires. It was observed that 4% to 6% of naive CD4 clonotypes were shared across a handful of donors.

Methods used by the authors: There were no quality scores in the junction-only immunoSEQ sequences, so filtering differed. Here immunoSEQ multiplex PCR was the method, and the copy in TCRdb shows in-frame clones only, minus some. The V and J calls and clone size were taken over from that table, and D and trimming were inferred from the DNA. The table lists approximately 320,000 clones, about 74% of them singletons. Comments on this clone: Its target is not known.

Donors included only healthy HIV-negative adults lacking recent acute infections or vaccinations. From germline, CDR1 is SGHDT and CDR2 YYEEEE. Trimming stripped 2 bases from V and 2 bases from J, with 11 bases between. CDR3 length: 14 residues. The sample comprised memory CD4+ T cells sorted from blood. The subset here: CD45RA-negative fraction. The rearrangement links TRBV5-6 to TRBJ2-7; D remains unclear. This receptor was obtained from a man aged 30 to 45 in good health. CDR3: CASSLRDSPYEQYF. The CDR3 DNA reads TGTGCCAGCAGCTTACGCGACTCGCCCTACGAGCAGTACTTC.